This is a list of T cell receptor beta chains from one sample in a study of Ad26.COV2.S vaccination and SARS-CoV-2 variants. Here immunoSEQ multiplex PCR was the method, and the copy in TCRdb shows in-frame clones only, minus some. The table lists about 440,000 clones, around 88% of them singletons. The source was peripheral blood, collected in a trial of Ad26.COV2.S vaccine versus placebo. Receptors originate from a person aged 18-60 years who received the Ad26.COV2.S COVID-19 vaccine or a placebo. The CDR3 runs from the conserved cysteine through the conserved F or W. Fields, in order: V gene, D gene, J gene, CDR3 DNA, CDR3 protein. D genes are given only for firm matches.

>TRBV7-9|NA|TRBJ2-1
TGTGCCAGCAGCTTTCCCTACGGGTATGAGCAGTTCTTC
CASSFPYGYEQFF
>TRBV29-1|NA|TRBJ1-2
TGCAGCGTTCGAGGGGGGGGCTATGGCTACACCTTC
CSVRGGGYGYTF
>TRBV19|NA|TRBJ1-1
TGTGCCAGTAGTGTAAAAAGGAACACTGAAGCTTTCTTT
CASSVKRNTEAFF
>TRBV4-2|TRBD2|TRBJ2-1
TGTGCCAGCAGCCAATCTAGCGGGGTCGGGAATGAGCAGTTCTTC
CASSQSSGVGNEQFF
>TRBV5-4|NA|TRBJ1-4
TGTGCCAGCAGCTCTTCGAGTAGTGAAAAACTGTTTTTT
CASSSSSSEKLFF
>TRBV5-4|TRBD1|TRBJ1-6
TGTGCCAGCAGCTTAGGACAGGGGGACTCACCCCTCCACTTT
CASSLGQGDSPLHF
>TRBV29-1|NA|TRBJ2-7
TGCAGCGTCGACCTAAGGGGGGGCGGCGACGAGCAGTACTTC
CSVDLRGGGDEQYF
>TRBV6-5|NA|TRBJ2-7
TGTGCCAGCAGTTTCTTTGGAGAGGCCCACTACGAGCAGTACTTC
CASSFFGEAHYEQYF
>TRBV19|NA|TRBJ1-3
TGTGCCACGTTAAAGAGCTCTGGAAACACCATATATTTT
CATLKSSGNTIYF
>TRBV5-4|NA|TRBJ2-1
TGTGCCAGCAGACCTAGACCGAACAATGAGCAGTTCTTC
CASRPRPNNEQFF
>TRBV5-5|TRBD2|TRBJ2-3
TGTGCCAGCAGCACGGGACTAGGCACAGATACGCAGTATTTT
CASSTGLGTDTQYF
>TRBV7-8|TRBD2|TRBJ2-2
TGTGCCAGCGGACTAGCTTATTCCGGGGAGCTGTTTTTT
CASGLAYSGELFF
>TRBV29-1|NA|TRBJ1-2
TGCAGCGTTGGACGAGGGGAGGAGAACTATGGCTACACCTTC
CSVGRGEENYGYTF
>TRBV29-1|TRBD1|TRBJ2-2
TGCAGCGTGGACAGGGATGTCACCGGGGAGCTGTTTTTT
CSVDRDVTGELFF
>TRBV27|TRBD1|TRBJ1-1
TGTGCCAGCAGTCCACACCGACAGGGTGGGTTTGAAGCTTTCTTT
CASSPHRQGGFEAFF
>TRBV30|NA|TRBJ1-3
TGTGCCTGGAGCCAGGGGTCTGGAAACACCATATATTTT
CAWSQGSGNTIYF
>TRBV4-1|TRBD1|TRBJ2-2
TGCGCCAGCAGCCCAGGGGGCACCGGGGAGCTGTTTTTT
CASSPGGTGELFF
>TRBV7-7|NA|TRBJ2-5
TGTGCTAGCAGCTTATATGGTGACGGTCAAGAGACCCAGTACTTC
CASSLYGDGQETQYF
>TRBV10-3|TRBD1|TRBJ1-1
TGTGCCATCAGTGGCCCCGGACAGGGGATTACTGAAGCTTTCTTT
CAISGPGQGITEAFF
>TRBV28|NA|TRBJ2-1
TGTGCCAGCAGTTTGGCGCCGGATCCGCTGAACTACAATGAGCAGTTCTTC
CASSLAPDPLNYNEQFF